These 19 T cell receptor beta chains were sequenced from one sample in a study of blood T cell repertoires in COVID-19. Using immunoSEQ multiplex PCR, the repertoire was profiled, and TCRdb retains in-frame clones only, with some absent. Of 70,000 to 80,000 clones in the sample, 86% were seen once. The specimen sequenced was peripheral blood. Receptors originate from an elderly man in a cohort sampled during active COVID-19.

The V call is TRBV18, the J call TRBJ1-1; TRBD1 matches at 8 bases. This CDR3 contains 15 residues. V lost 3 bases to trimming and J lost 4 bases; unmatched junction nucleotides: 7. Germline CDR1 KGHSH, CDR2 LQKENI. The CDR3 nucleotides read TGTGCCAGCTCACCGGGGGGCAGGGGGCGCACTGAAGCTTTCTTT. Translated, it gives CASSPGGRGRTEAFF.

The rearrangement uses TRBV7-3 and TRBJ2-3, with TRBD1 matching over 7 bases. The CDR3 has 14 residues. The germline V gene encodes CDR1 SGHTA and CDR2 FQGTGA. The V segment lost 4 bases and the J segment 3 bases; nucleotides outside the gene matches: 4. The CDR3 nucleotides are TGTGCCAGCAGCTCCGGGACAGCAACAGATACGCAGTATTTT. Translating gives CASSSGTATDTQYF. Based on the CDR3 plus reference TRBV7-3 and TRBJ2-3, the full variable domain is GAGVSQTPSNKVTEKGKYVELRCDPISGHTALYWYRQSLGQGPEFLIYFQGTGAADDSGLPNDRFFAVRPEGSVSTLKIQRTERGDSAVYLCASSSGTATDTQYFGPGTRLTVL.

This clone turned up a few times. The chain couples TRBV10-3 to TRBJ2-2; 7 bases agree with TRBD1. V lost 3 bases and J lost 2; bases outside the gene matches: 12. The germline CDR1 and CDR2 sequences are ENHRY and SYGVKD. This CDR3 is 18 amino acids long. The CDR3 spells CAISDRGQTGVNTGELFF. CDR3 nucleotides: TGTGCCATCAGTGACCGTGGGCAAACAGGGGTAAACACCGGGGAGCTGTTTTTT.

The chain combines TRBV27 with TRBJ2-1; TRBD1 agrees at 9 bases. V gave up 4 bases and J gave up 7 bases; unmatched junction bases: 5. Germline V CDR1 and CDR2: MNHEY, SMNVEV (reference sequence). The CDR3 runs to 14 residues. CDR3 in DNA: TGTGCCAGCAGTTCCTGGACAGGGGAGAATGAGCAGTTCTTC. Protein: CASSSWTGENEQFF.

V and J are TRBV6-4 and TRBJ2-1, with a tentative D call TRBD1 (6 bases). This CDR3 is 14 amino acids long. Per the germline V gene, CDR1 is MRHNA and CDR2 is SNTAGT. Trimming took off 3 bases at V and 2 bases at J, with 8 bases between the two ends. The CDR3 spells CASSEDSTYNEQFF. DNA for the CDR3: TGTGCCAGCAGTGAGGACAGTACCTACAATGAGCAGTTCTTC.

V and J are TRBV2 and TRBJ1-6, with 9 bases lining up with TRBD1. Germline V gives CDR1 SNHLY, CDR2 FYNNEI. The CDR3 extends over 16 amino acids. V shed 5 bases, J shed 9 bases, and the junction held 11 bases outside the gene matches. In DNA form, the CDR3 reads TGTGCCAGCAGTCGAGGCGTGGGACAGGGAAGTTCACCCCTCCACTTT. It codes for CASSRGVGQGSSPLHF.

The chain has TRBV3-1 (or the pseudogene TRBV3-2) and TRBJ2-2, with a tentative D call TRBD1 (8 bases). The CDR3 runs to 15 residues. The germline V gene encodes CDR1 LGHDT and CDR2 YNNKEL (reference sequence). V lost 5 bases, J lost 4 bases, and 14 bases lay in between. The CDR3: CASSVNRGGTGELFF. The CDR3 DNA is TGTGCCAGCAGCGTAAACAGGGGGGGCACCGGGGAGCTGTTTTTT.

V is TRBV5-1 and J is TRBJ1-1, with 8 bases lining up with TRBD1. V gave up 5 bases and J gave up 1 base; unmatched junction bases: 7. The CDR3 is 15 residues long. The germline CDR1 and CDR2 sequences are SGHRS and YFSETQ. The CDR3 sequence is CASSVQGDKNTEAFF. CDR3 in DNA: TGCGCCAGCAGTGTACAGGGGGATAAGAACACTGAAGCTTTCTTT.

The genes are TRBV9 and TRBJ2-2; D remains ambiguous. CDR1 SGDLS and CDR2 YYNGEE come from the germline V gene. CDR3 length: 17 residues. The V gene lost 5 bases and the J gene lost 2 bases, with 19 bases spanning the gap. The CDR3 loop reads CASRPRLGEANTGELFF. In DNA form, the CDR3 reads TGTGCCAGCAGACCGAGGTTGGGTGAAGCCAACACCGGGGAGCTGTTTTTT.

This sequence joins TRBV5-4 and TRBJ1-3; 9 bases map to TRBD1. Per germline, CDR1 SGHNT and CDR2 YYREEE (reference sequence). With V trimmed by 3 bases and J by 6 bases, 4 bases remained unmatched. The CDR3 runs to 14 residues. CDR3 coding DNA: TGTGCCAGCAGCTCCGGGACAGGGCCAAACACCATATATTTT. It is translated as CASSSGTGPNTIYF.

CDR3 coding DNA: TGTGCCAGCAGCTTAAGCAATATGAACACTGAAGCTTTCTTT. This encodes CASSLSNMNTEAFF. The rearrangement uses TRBV11-3 and TRBJ1-1; the D is unclear. There are 14 residues in the CDR3. CDR1 and CDR2 from the germline V gene are SGHNT and YENEEA. V was clipped by 2 bases and J by 0 bases, with 7 bases between them.

This rearrangement joins TRBV10-2 to TRBJ2-7, with 7 positions matching TRBD1. Trimming at V came to 7 bases and at J to 0 bases, leaving 3 bases not matched to a gene. The CDR3 contains 13 residues. Germline V gene lookup returns CDR1 WSHSY and CDR2 SAAADI. DNA of the CDR3: TGCGCCAGCAACCGGGACAGCTCCTACGAGCAGTACGTC. Protein sequence: CASNRDSSYEQYV.

The chain combines TRBV5-1 with TRBJ1-2, with 8 nucleotides matching TRBD1. CDR1 is SGHRS and CDR2 is YFSETQ in the germline V gene. CDR3 length equals 12 residues. Trimming removed 4 bases from V and 6 bases from J; junction bases left unmatched: 2. This chain's CDR3 is CASSATGDGYTF. DNA of the CDR3: TGCGCCAGCAGCGCGACAGGGGATGGCTACACCTTC. Full variable domain (remainder filled in from reference TRBV5-1 and TRBJ1-2): KAGVTQTPRYLIKTRGQQVTLSCSPISGHRSVSWYQQTPGQGLQFLFEYFSETQRNKGNFPGRFSGRQFSNSRSEMNVSTLELGDSALYLCASSATGDGYTFGSGTRLTVV.

Of note for this clone: At one end, the junction sequence differs from germline, possibly due to a read error. This chain connects TRBV6-6 to TRBJ1-2, with 9 nucleotides matching TRBD1. Germline lookup yields CDR1 MNHNY and CDR2 SVGAGI (reference sequence). The CDR3 contains 14 residues. The chain's CDR3 is CASRTTGGNSGYTF. The CDR3 DNA sequence: TGTGCCAGCAGGACGACAGGGGGGAACTCTGGCTACACCTTC.

The chain carries TRBV6-5 and TRBJ1-5; weak D call: TRBD1 (5 bases). This CDR3 contains 13 residues. The V end lost 2 bases, the J end lost 4 bases, and 6 bases lay between the germline ends. In germline, CDR1 is MNHEY, CDR2 SVGAGI. The CDR3 bases are TGTGCCAGCAGTTACCAGGGTAATCAGCCCCAGCATTTT. Translating gives CASSYQGNQPQHF.

This clone appeared once. This rearrangement joins TRBV28 to TRBJ2-1, with D tentatively TRBD1 (5 bases). Trimming took 4 bases from V and 7 from J, leaving 11 bases between them. Germline V gene data show CDR1 as MDHEN and CDR2 as SYDVKM. CDR3 size: 13 residues. CDR3 DNA sequence: TGTGCCAGCAGTTCTCAGACAGTTAATGAGCAGTTCTTC. Protein sequence: CASSSQTVNEQFF. Supplemented by reference TRBV28 and TRBJ2-1, the full variable domain reads DVKVTQSSRYLVKRTGEKVFLECVQDMDHENMFWYRQDPGLGLRLIYFSYDVKMKEKGDIPEGYSVSREKKERFSLILESASTNQTSMYLCASSSQTVNEQFFGPGTRLTVL.

CDR3 residues: CASSKPGTGVLALHF. In DNA form, the CDR3 reads TGTGCCAGCAGCAAGCCGGGGACAGGGGTCCTAGCCCTCCACTTT. The chain couples TRBV3-1 (or the pseudogene TRBV3-2) to TRBJ1-6; 10 positions agree with TRBD1. Germline CDR1 and CDR2: LGHDT and YNNKEL (reference sequence). The CDR3 runs to 15 residues. V shed 5 bases and J 14 bases; nucleotides not matched to a gene: 12.

The chain uses TRBV18 and TRBJ2-5; no clear D gene. The CDR3 is made up of 16 amino acids. Trimming removed 3 bases at V and 5 bases at J, with 19 bases between. In germline, CDR1 is KGHSH, CDR2 LQKENI. The chain's CDR3 is CASSPRQTSGGETQYF. DNA for the CDR3: TGTGCCAGCTCACCGCGACAAACGTCCGGTGGGGAGACCCAGTACTTC.

The V gene is TRBV3-1 (or the pseudogene TRBV3-2), the J gene TRBJ2-5, with 9 bases identical to TRBD2. The V segment lost 0 bases and the J segment 1 base; nucleotides outside the gene matches: 6. Germline lookup yields CDR1 LGHDT and CDR2 YNNKEL (reference sequence). The CDR3 consists of 17 residues. In DNA form, the CDR3 reads TGTGCCAGCAGCCAAGATCCCAGCGGGGGGCCCCAAGAGACCCAGTACTTC. Protein: CASSQDPSGGPQETQYF.